This TCR beta chain was identified in a study of T-cell memory formation after mild COVID-19. Germline V lookup: CDR1 KGHSH, CDR2 LQKENI. The length of the CDR3 is 15 residues. Trimming pared 2 bases from V and 8 bases from J, leaving 15 bases between. TCRdb itself ran the 5' RACE reads through MiXCR, one entry per CDR3 protein. The table lists approximately 250,000 distinct CDR3 sequences, 15% to 19% of them singletons, with around 2.2% in the top ten. The sequenced sample was PBMCs or a T cell subset sorted from them (not recorded which). This receptor was obtained from an adult woman who had mild COVID-19 (a few samples of this study predate the infection). Cell type and time point are not known. The V call is TRBV18, the J call TRBJ1-4; possible D gene TRBD1, 5 bases. The CDR3 is CASSPGTGRLEKLFF. CDR3 coding DNA: TGTGCCAGCTCACCAGGAACAGGACGTCTCGAAAAACTGTTTTTT.